This T cell receptor (beta chain) was found in a study of T cell repertoires in cytomegalovirus infection. Whole-study findings and limits: Cumulated frequencies of public TCR beta families served to identify carriers of CMV plus the relevant HLA.

Concerning this clonotype: Its antigen is currently unknown.

TCRdb passed the reads through MiXCR, listing each CDR3 protein once. The sample holds fewer than 700,000 distinct CDR3 sequences, around 24% seen once. V lost 5 bases to trimming and J lost 7 bases; unmatched junction nucleotides: 7. CDR3 length: 15 amino acids. Germline V gives CDR1 MNHNS, CDR2 SASEGT. The chain combines TRBV6-1 with TRBJ1-6; 8 nucleotides match TRBD1. This clonotype originated in a human donor in good health (CMV status not recorded). Some clones in this sample may be carry-over from other donors' samples. Sequencing was done on a sample of CD8+ T cells from PBMCs. The CDR3 DNA reads as TGTGCCAGCAGTCACCGACAGGGGCCGAATTCACCCCTCCACTTT. Its translation: CASSHRQGPNSPLHF.